This T cell receptor (beta chain) was retrieved from a study of control samples from healthy donors and cancer patients. Data came from immunoSEQ multiplex PCR; TCRdb stores just in-frame clones and leaves some out. The top ten hold 2.5% to 3% of the sample, which has some 130,000 clones, about nine tenths seen once. This CDR3 is 17 amino acids long. Germline V gene sequence: CDR1 MGHRA, CDR2 YSYEKL. The V end was cut by 0 bases, the J end by 0 bases, with 14 bases between. The material sequenced was blood. The receptor's source is a man aged 40-49 years in good health. The chain links TRBV4-1 to TRBJ1-1; no clear D gene. The CDR3 region is CASSQDPTGPMNTEAFF. The DNA for the CDR3 is TGCGCCAGCAGCCAAGATCCAACCGGGCCCATGAACACTGAAGCTTTCTTT.